These T cell receptor beta chains were read from a single sample in a study of shared clonotypes between healthy human individuals. Libraries were prepared by immunoSEQ multiplex PCR; TCRdb keeps only in-frame clonotypes and omits some of them. The table has hundreds of thousands of clones, roughly 83% seen once. Material for sequencing was PBMCs. All receptors come from a woman between 40 and 55 years old in good health. Some clones in this sample may be carry-over from other donors' samples. The CDR3 runs from the conserved cysteine through the conserved F or W. Fields, in order: J gene, V gene, D gene, clone size, CDR3 protein, CDR3 DNA. D genes are given only for firm matches. Size is stated for part of the rows, as once, few or many counts, or as a class when the clone is expanded.

j_gene: TRBJ1-1
v_gene: TRBV29-1
d_gene: NA
abundance: NA
CDR3aa: CSARRGAQNTEAFF
CDR3nt: TGCAGCGCGCGACGAGGCGCCCAGAACACTGAAGCTTTCTTT

j_gene: TRBJ2-1
v_gene: TRBV12-5
d_gene: TRBD2
abundance: once
CDR3aa: CASGLVRLAGTVPYNEQFF
CDR3nt: TGTGCTAGTGGTTTGGTAAGACTAGCGGGAACCGTCCCCTACAATGAGCAGTTCTTC

j_gene: TRBJ2-6
v_gene: TRBV10-1
d_gene: TRBD1
abundance: NA
CDR3aa: CASKRVKGTDPGLRSGANVLTF
CDR3nt: TGCGCCAGCAAAAGGGTAAAGGGGACAGATCCTGGTCTTCGCTCTGGGGCCAACGTCCTGACTTTC

j_gene: TRBJ1-4
v_gene: TRBV12-5
d_gene: NA
abundance: NA
CDR3aa: CASGFEGPTNEKLFF
CDR3nt: TGTGCTAGTGGTTTTGAGGGGCCGACTAATGAAAAACTGTTTTTT

j_gene: TRBJ1-5
v_gene: TRBV28
d_gene: NA
abundance: NA
CDR3aa: CASSLSSGLSNQPQHF
CDR3nt: TGTGCCAGCAGTTTAAGTTCGGGTCTTAGCAATCAGCCCCAGCATTTT

j_gene: TRBJ2-7
v_gene: TRBV5-1
d_gene: TRBD2
abundance: once
CDR3aa: CASSSRTSGAYEQYF
CDR3nt: TGCGCCAGCAGCTCGCGGACTAGCGGAGCCTACGAGCAGTACTTC

j_gene: TRBJ2-7
v_gene: TRBV7-2
d_gene: NA
abundance: NA
CDR3aa: CASSSPPAGTFFSYEQYF
CDR3nt: TGTGCCAGCAGCTCCCCCCCCGCCGGGACATTTTTTTCCTACGAGCAGTACTTC

j_gene: TRBJ1-4
v_gene: TRBV14
d_gene: NA
abundance: NA
CDR3aa: CASSHLGGTANEKLFF
CDR3nt: TGTGCCAGCAGCCACCTTGGAGGGACGGCGAATGAAAAACTGTTTTTT

j_gene: TRBJ1-2
v_gene: TRBV10-3
d_gene: NA
abundance: once
CDR3aa: CAISEGPSYGYTF
CDR3nt: TGTGCCATCAGTGAGGGGCCGTCCTATGGCTACACCTTC

j_gene: TRBJ1-6
v_gene: TRBV18
d_gene: TRBD1
abundance: NA
CDR3aa: CASSLGQGGSPLHF
CDR3nt: TGTGCCAGCTCACTCGGACAGGGGGGTTCACCCCTCCACTTT

j_gene: TRBJ2-7
v_gene: TRBV11-2
d_gene: NA
abundance: NA
CDR3aa: CASSLARGLGEQYF
CDR3nt: TGTGCCAGCAGCTTAGCTAGGGGACTCGGGGAGCAGTACTTC

j_gene: TRBJ1-1
v_gene: TRBV5-5
d_gene: TRBD1
abundance: many
CDR3aa: CASSLGTGTEAFF
CDR3nt: TGTGCCAGCAGCTTGGGGACAGGGACTGAAGCTTTCTTT

j_gene: TRBJ1-1
v_gene: TRBV5-6
d_gene: NA
abundance: NA
CDR3aa: CASSLSQYMNTEAFF
CDR3nt: TGTGCCAGCAGCTTGAGTCAGTACATGAACACTGAAGCTTTCTTT

j_gene: TRBJ2-7
v_gene: TRBV6-1
d_gene: NA
abundance: NA
CDR3aa: CASSAYRVGGEMEQYF
CDR3nt: TGTGCCAGCAGTGCCTATAGGGTGGGCGGGGAAATGGAGCAGTACTTC

j_gene: TRBJ2-5
v_gene: TRBV7-2
d_gene: TRBD2
abundance: few
CDR3aa: CASSLDKRAGRETQYF
CDR3nt: TGTGCCAGCAGCTTAGATAAACGGGCCGGGAGGGAGACCCAGTACTTC

j_gene: TRBJ2-2
v_gene: TRBV5-1
d_gene: TRBD1
abundance: few
CDR3aa: CASSTQGARNTGELFF
CDR3nt: TGCGCCAGCAGCACCCAGGGGGCGCGTAACACCGGGGAGCTGTTTTTT

j_gene: TRBJ1-1
v_gene: TRBV7-8
d_gene: NA
abundance: few
CDR3aa: CASSLQLNTEAFF
CDR3nt: TGTGCCAGCAGCTTACAGCTGAACACTGAAGCTTTCTTT

j_gene: TRBJ1-1
v_gene: TRBV7-9
d_gene: NA
abundance: NA
CDR3aa: CASSLDRSPEAFF
CDR3nt: TGTGCCAGCAGCTTAGATCGGTCGCCTGAAGCTTTCTTT

j_gene: TRBJ2-7
v_gene: TRBV4-1
d_gene: TRBD1
abundance: NA
CDR3aa: CASSFRSRTDRHSYEQYF
CDR3nt: TGCGCCAGCAGCTTTCGCTCCCGTACGGACAGGCACTCCTACGAGCAGTACTTC

j_gene: TRBJ1-1
v_gene: TRBV28
d_gene: NA
abundance: NA
CDR3aa: CASWLGQEAFF
CDR3nt: TGTGCCAGCTGGTTGGGCCAGGAAGCTTTCTTT

j_gene: TRBJ1-2
v_gene: TRBV28
d_gene: TRBD1
abundance: NA
CDR3aa: CASSLAQGSRNTF
CDR3nt: TGTGCCAGCAGTTTGGCACAGGGGAGTAGAAACACCTTC

j_gene: TRBJ1-5
v_gene: TRBV9
d_gene: TRBD1
abundance: NA
CDR3aa: CASSVGGQNNQPQHF
CDR3nt: TGTGCCAGCAGCGTAGGGGGACAGAACAATCAGCCCCAGCATTTT

j_gene: TRBJ1-3
v_gene: TRBV30
d_gene: TRBD1
abundance: NA
CDR3aa: CAWDRGDSGNTIYF
CDR3nt: TGTGCCTGGGACAGGGGGGACTCTGGAAACACCATATATTTT

j_gene: TRBJ2-1
v_gene: TRBV9
d_gene: TRBD2
abundance: NA
CDR3aa: CASSVASRGTSGAEQFF
CDR3nt: TGTGCCAGCAGCGTAGCTAGCAGGGGGACTAGCGGAGCTGAGCAGTTCTTC

j_gene: TRBJ1-1
v_gene: TRBV2
d_gene: NA
abundance: NA
CDR3aa: CASSESAEAFF
CDR3nt: TGTGCCAGCAGTGAATCGGCTGAAGCTTTCTTT

j_gene: TRBJ1-1
v_gene: TRBV19
d_gene: NA
abundance: once
CDR3aa: CASWGQGTTEAFF
CDR3nt: TGTGCCAGTTGGGGTCAGGGGACCACTGAAGCTTTCTTT

j_gene: TRBJ2-6
v_gene: TRBV4-1
d_gene: NA
abundance: NA
CDR3aa: CASSQDSLSGANVLTF
CDR3nt: TGCGCCAGCAGCCAAGATAGCCTCTCTGGGGCCAACGTCCTGACTTTC

j_gene: TRBJ1-1
v_gene: TRBV9
d_gene: NA
abundance: NA
CDR3aa: CASSVGGRLYTEAFF
CDR3nt: TGTGCCAGCAGCGTAGGGGGCAGACTGTACACTGAAGCTTTCTTT

j_gene: TRBJ2-3
v_gene: TRBV5-6
d_gene: NA
abundance: NA
CDR3aa: CASTTTGSDTQYF
CDR3nt: TGTGCCAGCACCACGACGGGATCGGATACGCAGTATTTT

j_gene: TRBJ2-7
v_gene: TRBV2
d_gene: TRBD2
abundance: NA
CDR3aa: CASSEGLAARFGFYEQYF
CDR3nt: TGTGCCAGCAGTGAGGGGCTAGCGGCCCGATTCGGATTCTACGAGCAGTACTTC

j_gene: TRBJ1-3
v_gene: TRBV28
d_gene: TRBD1
abundance: NA
CDR3aa: CASSSWGQRPSGNTIYF
CDR3nt: TGTGCCAGCAGCTCATGGGGACAGAGGCCCTCTGGAAACACCATATATTTT

j_gene: TRBJ1-2
v_gene: TRBV5-1
d_gene: NA
abundance: NA
CDR3aa: CASSLGLLDYGYTF
CDR3nt: TGCGCCAGCAGCTTGGGCCTGCTGGACTATGGCTACACCTTC

j_gene: TRBJ2-2
v_gene: TRBV7-8
d_gene: NA
abundance: NA
CDR3aa: CASSHVVGELFF
CDR3nt: TGTGCCAGCAGTCATGTGGTAGGGGAGCTGTTTTTT

j_gene: TRBJ2-7
v_gene: TRBV5-1
d_gene: NA
abundance: NA
CDR3aa: CASSFGPAYEQYF
CDR3nt: TGCGCCAGCAGCTTTGGGCCGGCCTACGAGCAGTACTTC

j_gene: TRBJ2-1
v_gene: TRBV12-1
d_gene: NA
abundance: NA
CDR3aa: CASSFLPGLGNEQFF
CDR3nt: TGTGCCAGCAGCTTTCTACCGGGTCTCGGGAATGAGCAGTTCTTC

j_gene: TRBJ2-4
v_gene: TRBV7-2
d_gene: NA
abundance: NA
CDR3aa: CASSGGTPINIQYF
CDR3nt: TGTGCCAGCAGCGGCGGGACCCCAATCAACATTCAGTACTTC

j_gene: TRBJ2-7
v_gene: TRBV19
d_gene: TRBD2
abundance: NA
CDR3aa: CASSTPGLAGAEQYF
CDR3nt: TGTGCCAGTAGTACACCGGGACTAGCGGGAGCCGAGCAGTACTTC

j_gene: TRBJ2-3
v_gene: TRBV5-4
d_gene: TRBD2
abundance: NA
CDR3aa: CASSYYGGRADTQYF
CDR3nt: TGTGCCAGCAGCTACTACGGCGGGAGGGCCGACACGCAGTATTTT

j_gene: TRBJ2-5
v_gene: TRBV7-3
d_gene: TRBD1
abundance: once
CDR3aa: CASSRQGGLETQYF
CDR3nt: TGTGCCAGCAGCCGACAGGGGGGATTAGAGACCCAGTACTTC

j_gene: TRBJ1-5
v_gene: TRBV27
d_gene: NA
abundance: NA
CDR3aa: CASSKTPDGSNQPQHF
CDR3nt: TGTGCCAGCAGTAAAACCCCGGACGGTAGCAATCAGCCCCAGCATTTT

j_gene: TRBJ2-7
v_gene: TRBV30
d_gene: NA
abundance: once
CDR3aa: CAWSVSPPKQYF
CDR3nt: TGTGCCTGGAGTGTATCCCCCCCCAAGCAGTACTTC

j_gene: TRBJ1-1
v_gene: TRBV7-2
d_gene: NA
abundance: NA
CDR3aa: CASSLQGVNTEAFF
CDR3nt: TGTGCCAGCAGCTTGCAGGGTGTGAACACTGAAGCTTTCTTT

j_gene: TRBJ2-3
v_gene: TRBV7-7
d_gene: NA
abundance: NA
CDR3aa: CASSPRTGIDTQYF
CDR3nt: TGTGCCAGCAGCCCACGCACAGGGATAGATACGCAGTATTTT

j_gene: TRBJ2-7
v_gene: TRBV19
d_gene: TRBD2
abundance: NA
CDR3aa: CASRGLAGTGEQYF
CDR3nt: TGTGCCAGTCGCGGACTAGCGGGAACTGGCGAGCAGTACTTC

j_gene: TRBJ1-5
v_gene: TRBV4-3
d_gene: NA
abundance: NA
CDR3aa: CASSQDLLQPQHF
CDR3nt: TGCGCCAGCAGCCAAGATCTGCTACAGCCCCAGCATTTT

j_gene: TRBJ2-1
v_gene: TRBV14
d_gene: NA
abundance: NA
CDR3aa: CASSRYGLVNEQFF
CDR3nt: TGTGCCAGCAGCCGGTACGGGCTGGTCAATGAGCAGTTCTTC

j_gene: TRBJ2-3
v_gene: TRBV4-2
d_gene: NA
abundance: NA
CDR3aa: CASSQGGRDTQYF
CDR3nt: TGTGCCAGCAGCCAAGGGGGACGAGATACGCAGTATTTT

j_gene: TRBJ1-1
v_gene: TRBV2
d_gene: TRBD1
abundance: few
CDR3aa: CASRPKRTGDHTEAFF
CDR3nt: TGTGCCAGCAGACCAAAGCGGACAGGGGATCACACTGAAGCTTTCTTT